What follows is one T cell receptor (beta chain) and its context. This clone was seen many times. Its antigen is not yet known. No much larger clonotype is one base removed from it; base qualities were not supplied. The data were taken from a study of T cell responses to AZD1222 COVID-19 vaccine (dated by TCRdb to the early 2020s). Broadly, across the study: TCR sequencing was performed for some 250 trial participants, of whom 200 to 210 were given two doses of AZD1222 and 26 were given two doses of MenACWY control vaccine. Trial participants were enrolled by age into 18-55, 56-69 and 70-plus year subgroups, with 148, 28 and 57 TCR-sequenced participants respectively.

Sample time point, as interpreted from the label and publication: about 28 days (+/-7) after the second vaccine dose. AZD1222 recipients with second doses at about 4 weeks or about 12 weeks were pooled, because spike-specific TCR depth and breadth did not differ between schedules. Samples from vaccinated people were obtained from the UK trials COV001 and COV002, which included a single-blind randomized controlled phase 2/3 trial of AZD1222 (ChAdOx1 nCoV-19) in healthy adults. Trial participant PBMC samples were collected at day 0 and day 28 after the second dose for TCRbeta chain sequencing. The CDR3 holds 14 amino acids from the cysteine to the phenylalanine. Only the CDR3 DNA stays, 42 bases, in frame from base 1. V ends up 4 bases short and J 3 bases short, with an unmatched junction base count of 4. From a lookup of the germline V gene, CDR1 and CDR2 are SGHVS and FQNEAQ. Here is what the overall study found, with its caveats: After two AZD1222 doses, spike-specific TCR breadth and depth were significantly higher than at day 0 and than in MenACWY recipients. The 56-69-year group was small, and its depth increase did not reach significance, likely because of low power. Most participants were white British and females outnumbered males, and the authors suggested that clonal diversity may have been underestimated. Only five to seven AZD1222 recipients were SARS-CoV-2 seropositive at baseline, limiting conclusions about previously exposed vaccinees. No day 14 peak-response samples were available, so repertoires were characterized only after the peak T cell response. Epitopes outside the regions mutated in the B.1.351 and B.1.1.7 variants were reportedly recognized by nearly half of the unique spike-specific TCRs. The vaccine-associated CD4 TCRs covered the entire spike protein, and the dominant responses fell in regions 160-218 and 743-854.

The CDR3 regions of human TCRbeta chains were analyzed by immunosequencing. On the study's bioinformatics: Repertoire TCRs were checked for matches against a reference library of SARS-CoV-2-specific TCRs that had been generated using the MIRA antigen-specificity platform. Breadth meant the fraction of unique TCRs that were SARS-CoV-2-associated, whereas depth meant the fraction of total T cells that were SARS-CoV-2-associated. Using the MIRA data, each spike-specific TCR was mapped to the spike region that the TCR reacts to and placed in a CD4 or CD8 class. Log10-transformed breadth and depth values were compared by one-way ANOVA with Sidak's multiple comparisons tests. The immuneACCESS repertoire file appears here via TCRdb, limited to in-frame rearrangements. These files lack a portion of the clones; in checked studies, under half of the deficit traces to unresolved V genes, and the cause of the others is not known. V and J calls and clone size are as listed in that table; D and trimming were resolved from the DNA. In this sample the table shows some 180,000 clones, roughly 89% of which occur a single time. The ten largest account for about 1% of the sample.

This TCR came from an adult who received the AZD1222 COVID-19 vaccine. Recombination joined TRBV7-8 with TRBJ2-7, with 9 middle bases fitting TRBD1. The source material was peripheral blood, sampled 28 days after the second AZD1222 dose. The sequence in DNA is TGTGCCAGCAGCTCCGGGACAGGGCTCTACGAGCAGTACTTC. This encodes CASSSGTGLYEQYF.